This is a list of T cell receptor beta chains from one sample in a study of blood T cell repertoires in COVID-19. Generated by immunoSEQ multiplex PCR, the TCRdb table keeps only in-frame clones and is missing some. The data contain about 170,000 clones, approximately 80% of them seen just once; the ten biggest clones take up roughly 8.8%. Sample: peripheral blood. The receptors stem from a woman aged 80 or older with COVID-19, enrolled during active disease. CDR3s include the opening cysteine and the closing phenylalanine or tryptophan. The D gene is left open where the match is weak.

v_gene	j_gene	d_gene	CDR3nt	CDR3aa
TRBV3-1/TRBV3-2	TRBJ2-5	TRBD2	TGTGCCAGCAGCCAAACCGCGGGGGGAAGCGAGACCCAGTACTTC	CASSQTAGGSETQYF
TRBV5-8	TRBJ2-5	-	TGTGCCAGCACCTTCAGCGCGGCAGAGACCCAGTACTTC	CASTFSAAETQYF
TRBV11-2	TRBJ1-2	TRBD1	TGTGCCAGCAGCTCCTCTGTCGGGACAGCCTTTGAACGTGGCTACACCTTC	CASSSSVGTAFERGYTF
TRBV11-2	TRBJ1-5	-	TGTGCCAGCAGCTTAGAACAGTATAGCAATCAGCCCCAGCATTTT	CASSLEQYSNQPQHF
TRBV19	TRBJ1-1	-	TGTGCCAGTAGGGGGGCCAGGAACACTGAAGCTTTCTTT	CASRGARNTEAFF
TRBV9	TRBJ2-6	-	TGTGCCAGCAGCCTACAGTCGTCTGGGGCCAACGTCCTGACTTTC	CASSLQSSGANVLTF
TRBV5-1	TRBJ2-7	TRBD1	TGCGCCAGCAGCTGGGGGGGACAGGGAGCGGGCGAGCAGTACTTC	CASSWGGQGAGEQYF
TRBV5-1	TRBJ1-6	TRBD1	TGCGCCAGCAGCCAAACAGGGGTTTCACCCCTCCACTTT	CASSQTGVSPLHF
TRBV2	TRBJ2-7	-	TGTGCCAGCGCGAACTACGGGGGCGAGCAGTACTTC	CASANYGGEQYF
TRBV18	TRBJ2-1	-	TGTGCCAGCTCACCACAACGGCTAGCGCGGCAGGAGGAGCAGTTCTTC	CASSPQRLARQEEQFF
TRBV6-2/TRBV6-3	TRBJ2-5	-	TGTGCCAGCAGTTACTCGGCAGGGTGGGAGACCCAGTACTTC	CASSYSAGWETQYF
TRBV6-5	TRBJ1-1	TRBD1	TGTGCCAGCAGGCCCCCGGGACAGGGGGCAGTGGCTTTCTTT	CASRPPGQGAVAFF
TRBV5-4	TRBJ2-2	-	TGTGCCAGCAGCTCCCTAACACTCCGGGAGAACACCGGGGAGCTGTTTTTT	CASSSLTLRENTGELFF
TRBV11-3	TRBJ2-1	TRBD2	TGTGCCAGCAGCTTAGCGCAGACTAGCGGGCACCACAATGAGCAGTTCTTC	CASSLAQTSGHHNEQFF
TRBV9	TRBJ1-1	-	TGTGCCAGCAGCCCTCCAGGGGTAGGAACTGAAGCTTTCTTT	CASSPPGVGTEAFF
TRBV5-4	TRBJ2-7	-	TGTGCCAGCAGCTTGGCCCCCACAGCTGAAACCTACGAGCAGTACTTC	CASSLAPTAETYEQYF